This record looks at one TCR beta chain sequence and its context. This clone was observed a handful of times. Its binding antigen is unknown. No base quality values were provided; no much bigger clone lies one nucleotide off. Other DNA variants within this sample encode the same CDR3. This entry is derived from a study of cytomegalovirus exposure and HLA in healthy donors (dated by TCRdb to about 2017). Concerning the study at large: In an earlier analysis of under 750 of the donors, 276 Gb of sequence data and just under 120 million unique TCR beta sequences from 150 million to 200 million T cells were reported. Roughly 290 gigabases of sequencing data and roughly 81 million unique TCR sequences made up an early release that covered nearly 650 HLA-typed donors. Of the approximately 400 genotyped donors, about 84% fell in the genetic ancestry cluster associated with self-reported Caucasian donors. The study aimed to test whether signatures of past pathogen exposure could be identified by cataloging public T cell receptors. The T cell repertoires of 666 subjects were profiled by immunosequencing and related to cytomegalovirus serostatus. In addition to the first cohort of 500 to 850 subjects, a separate validation cohort of 100 to 150 different subjects was used. High-throughput TCR immunosequencing, statistical association of individual TCRs with disease status, and machine learning were combined to predict cytomegalovirus infection status. To study patterns of TCR occurrence, a later analysis re-analyzed previously published TCR beta repertoires from just over 650 donors and added high-resolution HLA genotyping. Rather than using new phenotypic data, the later analysis identified candidate immune exposures from TCR beta sequences and from how often those sequences occurred across donors. To decide whether each TCR beta V gene segment behaved as functional or pseudogenic, an earlier analysis of some 600 of the donors relied on high-throughput TCR beta sequencing. Donor age, sex, ethnicity and CMV serostatus were collected together with the repertoire data. A later genetic analysis used genome-wide SNP genotypes for about 65% of the roughly 670 donors, treating that subset as a discovery cohort. All discovery cohort repertoires had been generated on a single sequencing platform. HLA typing covered class I and class II loci at four-digit resolution. The number of typed donors differed by locus: about 629-640 for A, B, C, DRB1 and DQB1; 500 to 550 for DQA1; approximately 600 for DPA1; and about 450 for DPB1. A handful of DR-DQ haplotypes were handled as single units for association and clustering because linkage in the cohort was strong. On average, roughly 250,000 unique TCR beta nucleotide sequences were sequenced per donor among more than 350 genotyped donors of the cohort, with 15% to 20% of those sequences being non-productive. Results and caveats for the whole study, not just this receptor: Broadly in line with IMGT annotations, most TCR beta V segments showed up in productive rearrangements about 87% or about 30% of the time in an earlier analysis of 587 of the donors. Strong co-occurrence of HLA alleles, especially DR and DQ, made assigning TCR associations to individual alleles difficult. Immune exposure information for the cohort was limited to CMV serostatus. A total of roughly 160 TCR beta chains were listed by the study as associated with cytomegalovirus. An association between a missense DCLRE1C variant and V-gene and J-gene trimming of TCR beta chains was found in a later genetic analysis and replicated in an independent cohort. The presence/absence analyses assumed that sequencing depth was roughly uniform across donors, and that assumption may not be true. Because counts were too low, roughly 16 rarely observed V segments, including chromosome 9 orphons, were left out of the earlier analysis of several hundred of the donors. According to a later analysis, TCR association rates differed among HLA loci, with DRB1 alleles showing the most associated TCRs and HLA-C alleles showing the fewest. Compared with the roughly 720-donor mean, donors in an Asian-associated ancestry cluster had fewer N-insertions in productive TCRs, according to a later genetic analysis. In a later analysis, several top co-occurrence clusters were reported to appear linked to parvovirus B19, influenza, CMV and Epstein-Barr virus. Linkage disequilibrium might explain the correlated functional status among segregating V segments, but an unknown experimental factor could not be ruled out. In a later analysis, HLA-associated TCR beta chains were found to be more clonally expanded and to have lower generation probabilities than equally common non-associated chains. The classifier was reported to diagnose cytomegalovirus status with high specificity and sensitivity in both the original cohort and the validation cohort. HLA typing was unavailable for some donors at each locus, so association tests used only the typed subset. Most CMV-associated TCR beta chains appeared to be HLA-restricted in a later analysis, and the HLA associations seemed to be driven largely by CMV exposure. In a later analysis, more than 15,000 TCR beta sequences were associated with specific HLA alleles at a false discovery rate of 0.05. It was suggested by the authors that the approach could potentially be generalized to other disease states and immunological phenotypes. Only TCR beta chains were sequenced in this cohort, and the absence of alpha or paired-chain data limited detectable features. A further reported finding was that TCR beta sequences accurately predicted the HLA-A and HLA-B alleles for most subjects in the first cohort. A cluster of highly shared sequence variants was judged likely to be a technical artifact of the sequencing pipeline. Three of the identified cytomegalovirus-associated TCR beta chains were confirmed in vitro to be specific for cytomegalovirus antigens. Across donors, most TCR sequences were observed very rarely, whereas some public TCRs were present in many individuals. The 87-base-pair reads could not distinguish some IMGT-functional V segments, including TRBV6-2 and TRBV6-3, so those segments were excluded.

In total, 600 or so healthy bone marrow donors made up the cohort. At the time of sampling, every cohort member was nominally healthy, though immune exposures that went unrecorded were likely present. The donor tested CMV seropositive and was one of the 289 seropositive cohort members. Each donor provided a peripheral blood sample, and peripheral blood mononuclear cells were used for TCR beta sequencing. Genomic DNA extraction from the blood cell samples was performed with the Qiagen DNeasy Blood Extraction Kit. The library relied on the immunoSEQ multiplex PCR assay. The multiplex PCR relied on a mix of 60 forward primers for TCR Vbeta segments and 13 reverse primers for TCR Jbeta segments. Amplification of the CDR3 region of rearranged TCR beta genes was performed with a multiplex PCR assay on genomic DNA. The amplified TCR beta libraries were sequenced on the Illumina HiSeq System as 87-base-pair reads. As for how the authors treated the data: A later analysis tallied roughly 78 million unique TCR beta chains across the 666 repertoires, and around 10 million of those chains were shared by two or more donors. Raw reads were error-corrected and collapsed into unique sequences with a nearest-neighbor algorithm that merged closely related sequences to remove PCR and sequencing errors. CDR3 sequences were aligned to IMGT reference sequences to assign V, D and J gene segments. For a sequence to be retained, a match of at least six nucleotides to both a V gene segment and a J gene segment was required. Rearrangements were classified as productive when the CDR3 lacked stop codons and remained in frame with V and J, and all other rearrangements were classified as non-productive. CDR3 was defined according to IMGT convention as the region running from the second conserved V-encoded cysteine to the conserved J-encoded phenylalanine. In an earlier analysis of more than 550 of the donors, sequences lacking an unambiguous match to a single V gene segment were excluded. In an earlier analysis of around 600 of the donors, V segments were called functional above 56.7% productive rearrangements and were called segregating when the between-donor standard deviation exceeded 5%. A statistical classification framework was built for diagnosing cytomegalovirus status from the catalog of TCR beta chain sequences. In a later analysis, TCR nucleotide sequences were compared against IMGT/GENE-DB human TR gene sequences so that V and J genes could be assigned. In a later analysis, CDR3 sequences and most-parsimonious VDJ recombination scenarios were assigned using the TCRdist pipeline. In a later analysis, each TCR beta chain was defined by its CDR3 amino acid sequence together with its V-gene family, and reads lacking a unique V-gene family were excluded. To address suspected cross-contamination and a sequencing artifact, a later analysis removed around 590 highly shared, low-generation-probability nucleotide sequences. In a later analysis, a clonal expansion index was calculated for each public chain from normalized within-repertoire ranks of inferred template counts. In a later analysis, generation probabilities were computed using a VDJ recombination model fitted to out-of-frame rearrangements, and the results were checked against IGoR. A later analysis scored TCR-TCR, TCR-HLA and TCR-CMV co-occurrence with hypergeometric tests, applying a repertoire-size bias correction to TCR pairs. False discovery rates were estimated in a later analysis by permuting HLA or CMV assignments 20 times. In a later analysis, co-occurring TCRs were grouped using DBSCAN, with TCRdist sequence similarity added in when clustering inside HLA-allele-positive subsets. Repertoires with fewer than 30,000 or more than 120,000 public chains, plus five repertoires with anomalous nucleotide sharing, were excluded from co-occurrence clustering. TCRdb mirrors the immuneACCESS table, restricted to in-frame sequences. Some clones are absent from its copies; in checked studies, under half trace to an unresolved V gene, and the reason for the others is unknown. That table is the source of V, J and clone size, and D and trimming were worked out from the DNA. The sample profile shows 95,000 to 150,000 clones; roughly a tenth of them were found once. Clones ranked in the top ten supply approximately 4.4% of the sample.

The junction shows trimming of 6 bases on V and 7 bases on J, plus 7 bases between the germline ends. CDR1 and CDR2 were assigned from the germline V gene (reference sequence) as DFQATT and SNEGSKA. CDR3 length: 10 amino acids, cysteine to phenylalanine. Only CDR3 DNA is held: 30 bases, read in frame from base 1. The TCR was taken from a woman between 18 and 29 years old in good health and CMV-seropositive. Input material: PBMCs. The V and J segments used are TRBV20-1 and TRBJ2-1, with the D gene uncertain. The sequenced DNA is TGCAGTGCCACTCGGAATGAGCAGTTCTTC. Its protein product is CSATRNEQFF.